This T cell receptor (beta chain) came from a study of blood T cell repertoires in COVID-19. Across the whole study: Material from acute and convalescent COVID-19 was sourced from the United States, Italy and Spain. Sources were T cells, B-cell-depleted T cells, or PBMCs; the material itself was cDNA or gDNA.

CDR1 and CDR2 (germline): MNHEY, SVGAGI. Trimming left V 5 bases short and J 9 bases short, with 14 bases between. CDR3 length: 14 residues. In the authors' workflow: For nucleated cells, counts were estimated from reference gene primer amplification. Profiled with immunoSEQ multiplex PCR; TCRdb holds only in-frame clones, not every one. Clone size and V and J calls were adopted from that table, with D and trimming inferred from the DNA. The sample has about 51,000 clones; 75% to 95% are singletons. The chain employs TRBV6-5 and TRBJ1-6; D gene unclear. The receptor's source is a man aged 50 or older with acute or convalescent COVID-19. Sequences were obtained from peripheral blood. The CDR3 loop is CASSITEMGSPLHF. In DNA, the CDR3 is TGTGCCAGCAGTATTACGGAGATGGGTTCACCCCTCCACTTT.